Listed below are T cell receptor beta chains from one sample, sequenced in a study of cytomegalovirus exposure and HLA in healthy donors. The table came from immunoSEQ multiplex PCR; TCRdb's copy has only in-frame clones and leaves some out. This table holds approximately 170,000 clones, 68% found once. Sequencing was performed on PBMCs. The receptor source for this set is a woman aged 18-29 years in good health and CMV-seropositive. CDR3s include the opening cysteine and the closing phenylalanine or tryptophan. The D gene is left open where the match is weak. Clone size is stated in some rows and not others, as once, few, many or a class when expanded.

TRBJ1-5,TRBV5-4,-,-,CASSSGGALRNQPQHF,TGTGCCAGCAGTTCCGGGGGGGCCTTGCGCAATCAGCCCCAGCATTTT
TRBJ1-6,TRBV11-2,-,-,CASSRFTLSYNSPLHF,TGTGCCAGCAGCCGGTTTACCCTCTCCTATAATTCACCCCTCCACTTT
TRBJ2-3,TRBV7-2,-,few,CASSFMATDTQYF,TGTGCCAGCAGCTTTATGGCTACAGATACGCAGTATTTT
TRBJ1-2,TRBV11-2,TRBD1,once,CASSSPGTVYPDPDGYTF,TGTGCCAGCAGCAGTCCCGGGACAGTCTATCCAGATCCCGATGGCTACACCTTC
TRBJ2-1,TRBV20-1,TRBD2,-,CSARLAEQFF,TGCAGTGCTCGACTAGCGGAGCAGTTCTTC
TRBJ2-5,TRBV7-9,-,once,CASSLNGRGAKETQYF,TGTGCCAGCAGCCTAAACGGCAGGGGAGCAAAAGAGACCCAGTACTTC
TRBJ1-3,TRBV28,TRBD1,-,CASNRGGNTIYF,TGTGCCAGCAACAGGGGTGGAAACACCATATATTTT
TRBJ2-1,TRBV18,TRBD2,-,CASSPPLTQSGSTYNEQFF,TGTGCCAGCTCACCACCGTTAACCCAAAGCGGGAGTACCTACAATGAGCAGTTCTTC
TRBJ1-1,TRBV28,-,-,CASRTTRQLNTEAFF,TGTGCCAGCCGTACCACCCGACAGTTGAACACTGAAGCTTTCTTT
TRBJ1-1,TRBV14,-,-,CASSQEAASEAFF,TGTGCCAGCAGCCAAGAGGCTGCAAGTGAAGCTTTCTTT
TRBJ2-7,TRBV5-6,-,-,CASSLDPGASYEQYF,TGTGCCAGCAGCTTGGACCCAGGGGCCTCCTACGAGCAGTACTTC
TRBJ2-1,TRBV5-1,-,-,CASRLPGNSYNEQFF,TGCGCCAGCCGCTTACCAGGAAATTCCTACAATGAGCAGTTCTTC
TRBJ2-1,TRBV19,TRBD1,-,CASSNRWGQGYDEQFF,TGTGCCAGTAGCAACAGATGGGGACAGGGGTACGATGAGCAGTTCTTC
TRBJ2-3,TRBV19,-,-,CASSWRTTPDTDTQYF,TGTGCCAGTAGTTGGAGGACGACCCCCGACACAGATACGCAGTATTTT
TRBJ1-1,TRBV6-1,-,few,CASRGAGVATEAFF,TGTGCCAGCAGGGGTGCAGGGGTGGCCACTGAAGCTTTCTTT
TRBJ2-7,TRBV7-2,TRBD2,-,CASSTGLAANYEQYF,TGTGCCAGCAGCACCGGACTAGCGGCCAACTACGAGCAGTACTTC
TRBJ1-6,TRBV7-8,TRBD1,-,CASSLVSGQGLHSPLHF,TGTGCCAGCAGCTTAGTTTCCGGACAGGGTTTACATTCACCCCTCCACTTT
TRBJ1-2,TRBV19,-,-,CASSIDRVGGYTF,TGTGCCAGTAGTATAGACAGGGTCGGTGGCTACACCTTC
TRBJ1-6,TRBV4-1,-,-,CASSQVPNSPLHF,TGCGCCAGCAGCCAAGTCCCGAATTCACCCCTCCACTTT
TRBJ1-3,TRBV9,TRBD1,few,CASSVRAGGFSGNTIYF,TGTGCCAGCAGCGTAAGGGCAGGGGGTTTCTCTGGAAACACCATATATTTT
TRBJ2-5,TRBV7-9,TRBD1,-,CASSLALHRGLQETQYF,TGTGCCAGCAGCTTAGCCTTGCACAGGGGTCTCCAAGAGACCCAGTACTTC
TRBJ2-2,TRBV7-9,TRBD1,-,CASSFPGGVKTGELFF,TGTGCCAGCAGCTTTCCAGGGGGCGTGAAGACCGGGGAGCTGTTTTTT
TRBJ2-2,TRBV2,-,once,CASSVRESGELFF,TGTGCCAGCAGTGTAAGGGAGTCCGGGGAGCTGTTTTTT
TRBJ1-4,TRBV9,-,-,CASSVDITNEKLLF,TGTGCCAGCAGCGTAGACATCACTAATGAAAAACTGTTGTTT
TRBJ2-7,TRBV11-2,-,-,CASSSGTPLYEQYF,TGTGCCAGCAGCTCCGGGACACCTCTCTACGAGCAGTACTTC
TRBJ2-7,TRBV5-5,-,few,CASRSAVTYEQYF,TGTGCCAGCAGGAGCGCGGTGACCTACGAGCAGTACTTC
TRBJ2-2,TRBV11-2,-,-,CASSLEAGPGELFF,TGTGCCAGCAGCTTAGAGGCGGGGCCCGGGGAGCTGTTTTTT
TRBJ1-4,TRBV2,TRBD1,-,CASKSEPPGTATNEKLFF,TGTGCCAGCAAGAGTGAACCCCCTGGGACAGCAACTAATGAAAAACTGTTTTTT
TRBJ2-5,TRBV7-9,-,-,CASSLITVQETQYF,TGTGCCAGCAGCTTAATCACAGTCCAAGAGACCCAGTACTTC
TRBJ1-1,TRBV18,-,-,CASSPQGDTEAFF,TGTGCCAGCTCACCACAGGGGGACACTGAAGCTTTCTTT
TRBJ2-3,TRBV30,TRBD2,-,CAWSVQGLAADTQYF,TGTGCCTGGAGTGTACAAGGGCTAGCGGCAGATACGCAGTATTTT
TRBJ2-1,TRBV4-2,TRBD2,-,CASSQDGVAGDVDEQFF,TGTGCCAGCAGCCAAGATGGAGTAGCGGGAGATGTGGATGAGCAGTTCTTC
TRBJ1-1,TRBV5-4,-,-,CASSLFATGGTEAFF,TGTGCCAGCAGCTTATTTGCGACAGGTGGTACTGAAGCTTTCTTT
TRBJ1-1,TRBV11-2,-,-,CASSRDRAGVTEAFF,TGTGCCAGCAGCCGAGACAGAGCAGGGGTCACTGAAGCTTTCTTT
TRBJ2-1,TRBV14,TRBD2,few,CASSQGTGGPAGKQFF,TGTGCCAGCAGCCAAGGGACGGGAGGGCCGGCCGGGAAGCAGTTCTTC
TRBJ1-2,TRBV30,TRBD1,-,CAWSTLGQGASNYGYTF,TGTGCCTGGAGTACCCTAGGACAGGGGGCGTCGAACTATGGCTACACCTTC
TRBJ2-7,TRBV5-4,TRBD2,-,CASRLAGASYEQYF,TGTGCCAGCAGGTTAGCGGGAGCGTCCTACGAGCAGTACTTC
TRBJ1-4,TRBV18,-,-,CASSLGRANEKLFF,TGTGCCAGCTCCCTCGGGAGGGCTAATGAAAAACTGTTTTTT
TRBJ1-1,TRBV6-6,-,-,CASSDTAVGTEAFF,TGTGCCAGCAGTGATACAGCAGTTGGTACTGAAGCTTTCTTT
TRBJ1-5,TRBV15,-,few,CATSREGAQPQHF,TGTGCCACCAGCAGAGAAGGGGCTCAGCCCCAGCATTTT
TRBJ2-7,TRBV5-1,TRBD1,few,CASSRWTGATYEQYF,TGCGCCAGCAGCCGATGGACAGGGGCGACCTACGAGCAGTACTTC